This TCR beta chain stems from a study of lung T cells in sarcoidosis with Löfgren's syndrome. Study information: Sarcoidosis features CD4+ T cell accumulation in bronchoalveolar lavage fluid.

TCRdb re-derived calls from the reads in MiXCR, one entry per CDR3 protein. The sample records 50,000 to 65,000 distinct CDR3 sequences, less than 25% being singletons. This clonotype was seen a few times. Its antigen is unidentified. Germline CDR1 reads SNHLY; CDR2 reads FYNNEI. The CDR3 is 14 amino acids. V was clipped by 6 bases and J by 5 bases, with 14 bases between them. Study-wide points: TRBV2 was the preferred pairing partner of TRAV12-1, with similar CDR3s. Sarcoidosis antigen recognition was only suggested, antigen unidentified. Versus controls, Löfgren's syndrome patients reportedly showed TRAV12-1 and TRBV2 as most expanded.

The V and J genes are TRBV2 and TRBJ1-5; D gene uncertain. Sequencing was performed on CD4+ T cells from PBMCs. This TCR was sampled from a human donor with sarcoidosis (Löfgren's syndrome or another form), or a control subject (not recorded which). For the CDR3, the DNA is TGTGCCAGCAGGGATGGGAGTTATTATCAGCCCCAGCATTTT. It encodes CASRDGSYYQPQHF.